This paragraph covers one TCR beta chain sequence. Antigen unknown. Germline CDR1 GTSNPN, CDR2 SVGIG (reference sequence). Between the trimmed V and J ends, which lost 3 bases and 3 bases, there was a span of 15 bases. There are 15 residues in the CDR3. Profiled with immunoSEQ multiplex PCR; TCRdb holds only in-frame clones, not every one. This sample yields about 1.5 million clones, of which 98% are seen a single time; roughly 0.45% belongs to the top ten. This entry is derived from a study of shared clonotypes between healthy human individuals. The overall study: The study drew on a couple of women and a few men aged 18 to 49 as donors.

The study's findings and limits: At large depth, rarefaction still showed sorted-subset sequencing to be incomplete. Non-shared clonotypes had lower generation probabilities than clonotypes shared by all four sorted-subset donors.

This chain joins TRBV30 and TRBJ2-1, with D uncertain. The sample was naive CD4+ T cells sorted from blood. Sample subset: CD45RA+ positively selected. The TCR originated in a man aged 25-45 years in good health. The CDR3 sequence: CAWRPVTVLYNEQFF. CDR3 coding DNA: TGTGCCTGGAGGCCAGTGACGGTTCTCTACAATGAGCAGTTCTTC.